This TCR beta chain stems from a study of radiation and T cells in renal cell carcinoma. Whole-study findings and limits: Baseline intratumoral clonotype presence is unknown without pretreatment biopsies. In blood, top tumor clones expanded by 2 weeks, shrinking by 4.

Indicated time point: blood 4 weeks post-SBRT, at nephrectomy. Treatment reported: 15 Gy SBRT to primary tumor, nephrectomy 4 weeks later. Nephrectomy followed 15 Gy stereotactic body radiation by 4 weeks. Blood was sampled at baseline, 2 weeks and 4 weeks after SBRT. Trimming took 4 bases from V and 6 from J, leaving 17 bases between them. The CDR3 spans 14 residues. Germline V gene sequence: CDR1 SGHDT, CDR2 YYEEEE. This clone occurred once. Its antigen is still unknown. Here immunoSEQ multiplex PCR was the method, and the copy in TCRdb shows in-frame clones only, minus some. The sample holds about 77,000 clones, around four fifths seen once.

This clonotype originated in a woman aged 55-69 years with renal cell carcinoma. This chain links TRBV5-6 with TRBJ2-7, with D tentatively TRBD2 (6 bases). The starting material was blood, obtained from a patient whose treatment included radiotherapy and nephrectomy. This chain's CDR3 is CASSPSSVVREQYF. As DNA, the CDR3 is TGTGCCAGCAGCCCATCTAGCGTTGTACGCGAGCAGTACTTC.